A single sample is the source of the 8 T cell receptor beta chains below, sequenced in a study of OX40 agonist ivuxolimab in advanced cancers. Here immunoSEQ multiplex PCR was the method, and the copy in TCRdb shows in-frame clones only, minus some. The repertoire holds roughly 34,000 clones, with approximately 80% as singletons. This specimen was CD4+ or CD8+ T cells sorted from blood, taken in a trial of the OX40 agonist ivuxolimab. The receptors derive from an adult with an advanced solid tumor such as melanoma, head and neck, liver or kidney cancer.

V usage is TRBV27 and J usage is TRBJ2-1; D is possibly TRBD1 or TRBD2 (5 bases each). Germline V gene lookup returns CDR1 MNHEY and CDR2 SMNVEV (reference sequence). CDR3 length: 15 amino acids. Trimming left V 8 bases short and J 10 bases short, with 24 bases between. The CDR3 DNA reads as TGTGCCAGCTCCATCGGGGCCCTACTGTCCTTGGAGCAGTTCTTC. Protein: CASSIGALLSLEQFF.

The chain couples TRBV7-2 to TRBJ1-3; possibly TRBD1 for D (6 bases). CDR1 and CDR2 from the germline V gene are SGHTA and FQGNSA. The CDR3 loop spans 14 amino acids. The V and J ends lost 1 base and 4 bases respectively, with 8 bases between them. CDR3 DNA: TGTGCCAGCAGCTTAGATGACAGGGGAAACACCATATATTTT. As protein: CASSLDDRGNTIYF.

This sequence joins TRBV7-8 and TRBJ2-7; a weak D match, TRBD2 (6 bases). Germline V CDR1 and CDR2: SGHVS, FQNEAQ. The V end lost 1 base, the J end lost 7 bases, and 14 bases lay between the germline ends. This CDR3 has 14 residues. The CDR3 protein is CASSLVGNGGEQYF. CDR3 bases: TGTGCCAGCAGCTTAGTGGGGAACGGGGGTGAGCAGTACTTC. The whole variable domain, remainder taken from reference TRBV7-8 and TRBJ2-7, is GAGVSQSPRYKVAKRGQDVALRCDPISGHVSLFWYQQALGQGPEFLTYFQNEAQLDKSGLPSDRFFAERPEGSVSTLKIQRTQQEDSAVYLCASSLVGNGGEQYFGPGTRLTVT.

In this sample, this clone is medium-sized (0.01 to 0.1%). The CDR3 loop reads CASSPTPFGTQNHEQYF. The CDR3 DNA is TGTGCCAGCAGCCCCACCCCTTTTGGGACACAGAATCACGAGCAGTACTTC. The chain carries TRBV7-9 and TRBJ2-7; maybe TRBD1 (6 bases). The length of the CDR3 is 17 residues. CDR1 and CDR2 (germline): SEHNR, FQNEAQ (reference sequence). The V end was cut by 5 bases, the J end by 5 bases, with 25 bases between.

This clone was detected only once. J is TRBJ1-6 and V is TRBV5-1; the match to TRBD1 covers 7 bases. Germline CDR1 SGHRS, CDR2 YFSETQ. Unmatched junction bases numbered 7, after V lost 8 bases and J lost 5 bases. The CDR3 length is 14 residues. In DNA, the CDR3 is TGCGCCAGGCCCCGGGACAGCCATAATTCACCCCTCCACTTT. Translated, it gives CARPRDSHNSPLHF.

The CDR3 nucleotides read TGCAGTACCCTGAAGGGAGCTGAGCAGTTCTTC. This encodes CSTLKGAEQFF. This chain connects TRBV20-1 to TRBJ2-1; TRBD2 might be the D (5 bases). Germline values: CDR1 DFQATT, CDR2 SNEGSKA (reference sequence). This CDR3 comprises 11 residues. Trimming stripped 8 bases from V and 9 bases from J, with 14 bases between.

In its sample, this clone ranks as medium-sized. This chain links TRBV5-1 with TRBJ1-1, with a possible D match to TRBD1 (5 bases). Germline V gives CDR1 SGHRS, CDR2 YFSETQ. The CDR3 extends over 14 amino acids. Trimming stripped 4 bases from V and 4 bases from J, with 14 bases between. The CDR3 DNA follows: TGCGCCAGCAGCCCCCTGGGGGGTCCCACTGAAGCTTTCTTT. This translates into CASSPLGGPTEAFF.

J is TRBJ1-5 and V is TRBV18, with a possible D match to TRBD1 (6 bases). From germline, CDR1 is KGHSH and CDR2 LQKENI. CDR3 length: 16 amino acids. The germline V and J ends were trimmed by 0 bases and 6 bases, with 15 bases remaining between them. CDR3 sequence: CASSPPGTGATQPQHF. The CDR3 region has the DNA TGTGCCAGCTCACCACCGGGTACGGGGGCAACTCAGCCCCAGCATTTT.